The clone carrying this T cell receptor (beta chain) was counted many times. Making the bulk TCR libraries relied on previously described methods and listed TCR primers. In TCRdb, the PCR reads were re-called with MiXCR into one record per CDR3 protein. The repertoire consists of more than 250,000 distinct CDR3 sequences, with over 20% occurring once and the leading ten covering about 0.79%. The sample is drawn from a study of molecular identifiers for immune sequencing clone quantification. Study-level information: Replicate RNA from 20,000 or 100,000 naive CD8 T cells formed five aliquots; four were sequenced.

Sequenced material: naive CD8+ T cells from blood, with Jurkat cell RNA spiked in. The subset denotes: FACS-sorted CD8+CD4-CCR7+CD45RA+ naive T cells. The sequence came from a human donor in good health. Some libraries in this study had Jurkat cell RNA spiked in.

Here the CDR3 reads CASTPGPGQGAKTEAFF. The CDR3 DNA reads TGTGCCAGCACCCCAGGTCCGGGACAGGGGGCGAAAACTGAAGCTTTCTTT. The V call is TRBV6-2 or TRBV6-3, the J call TRBJ1-1; 12 bases match TRBD1. J was trimmed by 5 bases and V by 7 bases; bases with no gene match: 14. Germline V CDR1 and CDR2: MNHEY, SVGEGT. This CDR3 spans 17 amino acids.